Shown below are 15 T cell receptor beta chains from a single sample sequenced in a study of shared clonotypes between healthy human individuals. Only CD45RO-negative cells positively selected for CCR7 counted as naive CD8 cells, so terminally differentiated effector memory CD45RA+ cells were excluded. Generated by immunoSEQ multiplex PCR, the TCRdb table keeps only in-frame clones and is missing some. This sample yields some 2.1 million clones, of which about 95% are seen a single time; roughly 1.1% belongs to the top ten. The source material was naive CD8+ T cells sorted from blood. All receptors come from a man aged 18 to 30 in good health.

This chain links TRBV6-5 with TRBJ1-1, with a tentative D call TRBD1 (5 bases). This CDR3 spans 15 amino acids. V was shortened by 2 bases and J by 6 bases, with 16 bases between the two germline ends. Germline lookup yields CDR1 MNHEY and CDR2 SVGAGI. CDR3 in DNA: TGTGCCAGCAGTTACCAAGGGACGCCAAAGTCTGAAGCTTTCTTT. Its translation: CASSYQGTPKSEAFF.

The chain recombines TRBV5-1 with TRBJ2-1, with TRBD1 as a possible D gene (6 bases). The CDR3 sequence is 13 residues long. CDR1 SGHRS and CDR2 YFSETQ come from the germline V gene. Trimming took off 1 base at V and 6 bases at J, with 8 bases between the two ends. This chain's CDR3 is CASSLIGGNEQFF. For the CDR3, the DNA is TGCGCCAGCAGCTTGATAGGGGGCAATGAGCAGTTCTTC.

The V gene is TRBV9, the J gene TRBJ2-3; the D call may be TRBD1 or TRBD2 (6 bases each). V shed 7 bases and J shed 5 bases, with 14 bases lying between them. This CDR3 comprises 13 residues. CDR1 and CDR2 from the germline V gene are SGDLS and YYNGEE. Here the CDR3 DNA reads TGTGCCAGCGACTCGGGGGCTGGAGATACGCAGTATTTT. Protein sequence: CASDSGAGDTQYF. The whole variable domain, filled in from reference TRBV9 and TRBJ2-3, reads DSGVTQTPKHLITATGQRVTLRCSPRSGDLSVYWYQQSLDQGLQFLIQYYNGEERAKGNILERFSAQQFPDLHSELNLSSLELGDSALYFCASDSGAGDTQYFGPGTRLTVL.

The V and J genes are TRBV13 and TRBJ2-5, with TRBD2 identical over 11 bases. The CDR3 sequence is 14 residues long. V gave up 6 bases and J gave up 2 bases; unmatched junction bases: 2. Germline CDR1 reads PRHDT; CDR2 reads FYEKMQ (reference sequence). CDR3 DNA: TGTGCCAGCAGTGGGACTAGCGGACAAGAGACCCAGTACTTC. Protein product: CASSGTSGQETQYF. Complete variable domain (other parts from reference TRBV13 and TRBJ2-5): AAGVIQSPRHLIKEKRETATLKCYPIPRHDTVYWYQQGPGQDPQFLISFYEKMQSDKGSIPDRFSAQQFSDYHSELNMSSLELGDSALYFCASSGTSGQETQYFGPGTRLLVL.

This CDR3 reads CASSFGGDFAYEQYF. DNA for the CDR3: TGTGCCAGCAGCTTCGGGGGGGACTTTGCCTACGAGCAGTACTTC. The chain carries TRBV7-2 and TRBJ2-7; 8 nucleotides align to TRBD2. CDR1 and CDR2 (germline): SGHTA, FQGNSA. J was trimmed by 2 bases and V by 3 bases; bases with no gene match: 6. CDR3 size: 15 residues.

The rearrangement uses TRBV19 and TRBJ1-5, with D maybe TRBD1 (6 bases). This CDR3 is 16 amino acids long. V was shortened by 3 bases and J by 2 bases, with 14 bases between the two germline ends. Germline V CDR1 and CDR2: LNHDA, SQIVND (reference sequence). The CDR3 sequence: CASSIKHREGNQPQHF. CDR3 bases: TGTGCCAGTAGTATCAAACACAGGGAAGGCAATCAGCCCCAGCATTTT.

The CDR3 loop is CASSPERGAWEQYF. The CDR3 bases are TGTGCCAGCAGCCCGGAGAGGGGGGCGTGGGAGCAGTACTTC. V gene TRBV11-2 combines with J gene TRBJ2-7; D could derive from TRBD1 or TRBD2 (6 bases each). The ends were cut back, 5 bases at V and 7 bases at J, with 18 bases in the middle. Germline CDR1 reads SGHAT; CDR2 reads FQNNGV. The CDR3 has 14 amino acids.

CDR3 in amino acids: CASSDRGGRWNTEAFF. CDR3 bases: TGTGCCAGCAGTGATCGTGGGGGCAGGTGGAACACTGAAGCTTTCTTT. This chain connects TRBV6-1 to TRBJ1-1; a weak D match, TRBD1 (6 bases). Germline lookup yields CDR1 MNHNS and CDR2 SASEGT. Between the trimmed V and J ends, which lost 3 bases and 1 base, there was a span of 15 bases. CDR3 length: 16 amino acids.

The sample holds a few counts of this clone. The gene calls are TRBV27 and TRBJ1-5; D gene uncertain. The germline CDR1 and CDR2 sequences are MNHEY and SMNVEV (reference sequence). Trimming took 2 bases from V and 8 from J, leaving 10 bases between them. This CDR3 spans 13 amino acids. The CDR3 is CASSLQSMEPQHF. The CDR3 nucleotides are TGTGCCAGCAGTTTACAATCGATGGAGCCCCAGCATTTT.

The V call is TRBV4-3, the J call TRBJ2-7; D is unresolved. This CDR3 spans 15 amino acids. Trimming removed 0 bases from V and 4 bases from J, with 13 bases in between. Germline V gene lookup returns CDR1 LGHNA and CDR2 YSLEER. The CDR3, as DNA: TGCGCCAGCAGCCAAGAAGACGGCCCCCCTTACGAGCAGTACTTC. Its translation is CASSQEDGPPYEQYF.

This chain connects TRBV5-1 to TRBJ2-3; 7 positions match TRBD2. Germline-derived CDR1 and CDR2 are SGHRS and YFSETQ. The CDR3 spans 13 residues. With 4 bases clipped from V and 9 bases from J, the junction kept 8 bases outside the gene matches. The CDR3 DNA is TGCGCCAGCAGCGCTCGAGGGGAGGGGACGCAGTATTTT. Its translation: CASSARGEGTQYF.

The rearrangement joins TRBV7-9 to TRBJ1-5; D unresolved. The CDR3 is made up of 13 amino acids. Germline CDR1 reads SEHNR; CDR2 reads FQNEAQ (reference sequence). The V and J ends lost 2 bases and 6 bases respectively, with 8 bases between them. The chain's CDR3 is CASSLSPSQPQHF. The CDR3 DNA reads TGTGCCAGCAGCTTAAGCCCATCTCAGCCCCAGCATTTT.

The V call is TRBV19, the J call TRBJ1-6; TRBD1 aligns across 9 bases. From germline, CDR1 is LNHDA and CDR2 SQIVND (reference sequence). This CDR3 spans 13 amino acids. V lost 9 bases to trimming and J lost 6 bases; unmatched junction nucleotides: 3. The CDR3: CASRDRANSPLHF. CDR3 nucleotide sequence: TGTGCCAGCCGGGACAGGGCTAATTCACCCCTCCACTTT.

This rearrangement joins TRBV5-5 to TRBJ1-4; a weak D match, TRBD1 (6 bases). CDR1 SGHKS and CDR2 YYEKEE come from the germline V gene (reference sequence). CDR3 length: 17 amino acids. With 0 bases removed from V and 2 bases from J, the gap between germline ends came to 14 bases. The CDR3 here is CASSLALNGQTNEKLFF. Here the CDR3 DNA reads TGTGCCAGCAGCTTGGCGCTTAATGGACAGACTAATGAAAAACTGTTTTTT.

Details on this clone: The same CDR3 can be traced to other DNA sequences in this sample. This rearrangement joins TRBV6-4 to TRBJ2-2, with D uncertain. The CDR3 loop spans 13 amino acids. With 0 bases removed from V and 3 bases from J, the gap between germline ends came to 2 bases. Germline CDR1 MRHNA, CDR2 SNTAGT. The CDR3 coding sequence is TGTGCCAGCAGTGACTCGGACACCGGGGAGCTGTTTTTT. This translates into CASSDSDTGELFF.